This TCR beta chain is drawn from a study of shared clonotypes between healthy human individuals. Comments on this clone: Its specificity is unknown.

Unsorted PBMC replicate PCRs used approximately 280 ng DNA, 32,000 or so T cell genomes. Clones were sequenced by immunoSEQ multiplex PCR, and TCRdb holds only the in-frame ones, with some missing. In the table there are about 490,000 clones, 76% of which are singletons. This CDR3 contains 16 residues. From germline, CDR1 is MDHEN and CDR2 SYDVKM. Trimming shortened V by 7 bases and J by 3 bases, and 21 bases separated the two germline ends. Study outcomes and limitations: The genetic and exposure-history diversity represented was limited by few donors.

This clonotype was sampled from a woman between 35 and 50 years old in good health. Some clones in this sample may be carry-over from other donors' samples. The chain carries TRBV28 and TRBJ1-1, with D perhaps TRBD1 (6 bases). Sequences were obtained from PBMCs. The CDR3 reads CASTHGGGRLDTEAFF. The CDR3 nucleotides read TGTGCCAGCACCCACGGGGGGGGGCGCTTGGACACTGAAGCTTTCTTT.